Following are 28 T cell receptor beta chains from one sample sequenced in a study of T cell changes during pregnancy in multiple sclerosis. Sequenced by immunoSEQ multiplex PCR; TCRdb stores in-frame clones only, minus some. This table holds approximately 72,000 clones, roughly nine tenths found once. The input for sequencing was peripheral blood, taken in the first trimester of pregnancy. The receptors derive from a female donor in good health, enrolled as a control in a pregnancy study.

This chain joins TRBV4-1 and TRBJ1-2, with unresolved D. CDR3 length: 14 amino acids. Looked up from germline, CDR1 is MGHRA and CDR2 is YSYEKL. V was cut by 1 base and J by 0 bases, with 6 bases left in between. The CDR3 bases are TGCGCCAGCAGCCAAGGAGCCGCTAACTATGGCTACACCTTC. As protein: CASSQGAANYGYTF.

The count of this clone is one. This chain connects TRBV2 to TRBJ2-2, with D unclear. Per the germline V gene, CDR1 is SNHLY and CDR2 is FYNNEI. Trimming left V 3 bases short and J 4 bases short, with 15 bases between. The CDR3 sequence is 16 residues long. CDR3 sequence (DNA): TGTGCCAGCAGTGATCCCGCTACCTCGCCCACCGGGGAGCTGTTTTTT. Translating gives CASSDPATSPTGELFF.

V gene TRBV2 combines with J gene TRBJ1-1; 9 nucleotides line up with TRBD1. CDR1 and CDR2 (germline): SNHLY, FYNNEI. After removal of 6 bases from V and 0 bases from J, the junction contained 2 bases not matched to a gene. The CDR3 runs to 14 residues. CDR3 nucleotides: TGTGCCAGCAGCGGGACAGGGTTGAACACTGAAGCTTTCTTT. It yields the protein CASSGTGLNTEAFF. The variable domain in full, completed from reference TRBV2 and TRBJ1-1, reads EPEVTQTPSHQVTQMGQEVILRCVPISNHLYFYWYRQILGQKVEFLVSFYNNEISEKSEIFDDQFSVERPDGSNFTLKIRSTKLEDSAMYFCASSGTGLNTEAFFGQGTRLTVV.

V gene TRBV20-1 combines with J gene TRBJ2-7; D uncertain. Germline V gives CDR1 DFQATT, CDR2 SNEGSKA (reference sequence). CDR3 length: 11 amino acids. Trimming shortened V by 2 bases and J by 3 bases, and 5 bases separated the two germline ends. The CDR3 nucleotides read TGCAGTGCTAGAATCAACTACGAGCAGTACTTC. Translating gives CSARINYEQYF.

The gene calls are TRBV5-8 and TRBJ1-3; 7 nucleotides line up with TRBD1. This CDR3 contains 16 residues. In germline, CDR1 is SGHTS, CDR2 YDEGEE. Trimming removed 2 bases from V and 7 bases from J; junction bases left unmatched: 12. The CDR3 here is CASSFTYGTAANTIYF. CDR3 in DNA: TGTGCCAGCAGCTTTACCTACGGGACAGCCGCTAACACCATATATTTT.

This chain links TRBV18 with TRBJ2-7; TRBD1 matches 7 bases. The J segment lost 2 bases and the V segment lost 3 bases, leaving 10 bases of the junction unmatched. The germline V gene has CDR1 KGHSH and CDR2 LQKENI. The CDR3 is 16 amino acids. The CDR3 is CASSPATGKGTYEQYF. DNA for the CDR3: TGTGCCAGCTCACCTGCGACAGGGAAAGGGACCTACGAGCAGTACTTC.

This chain uses TRBV11-3 with TRBJ2-4; TRBD1 aligns across 8 bases. CDR3 length: 13 amino acids. Per germline, CDR1 SGHNT and CDR2 YENEEA. J lost 5 bases, V lost 5 bases, and 2 bases had no gene match. The CDR3 loop reads CASSRGQENIQYF. The CDR3 coding sequence is TGTGCCAGCAGCAGGGGACAGGAAAACATTCAGTACTTC.

The V call is TRBV6-1, the J call TRBJ2-7, with 9 bases fitting TRBD2. Trimming removed 2 bases from V and 3 bases from J; junction bases left unmatched: 5. Germline V gives CDR1 MNHNS, CDR2 SASEGT. This CDR3 is built from 15 residues. The CDR3 sequence: CASSEFGSGSYEQYF. CDR3 DNA: TGTGCCAGCAGTGAATTTGGTAGCGGGAGCTACGAGCAGTACTTC.

This sequence joins TRBV13 and TRBJ2-6; 8 nucleotides align to TRBD1. The CDR3 contains 17 residues. Germline V gene sequence: CDR1 PRHDT, CDR2 FYEKMQ (reference sequence). V gave up 5 bases and J gave up 0 bases; unmatched junction bases: 6. Here the CDR3 DNA reads TGTGCCAGCAGCCCGACAGGGGTTAACTCTGGGGCCAACGTCCTGACTTTC. Translation: CASSPTGVNSGANVLTF. Supplemented by reference TRBV13 and TRBJ2-6, the full variable domain reads AAGVIQSPRHLIKEKRETATLKCYPIPRHDTVYWYQQGPGQDPQFLISFYEKMQSDKGSIPDRFSAQQFSDYHSELNMSSLELGDSALYFCASSPTGVNSGANVLTFGAGSRLTVL.

This rearrangement joins TRBV19 to TRBJ2-1; TRBD2 matches at 8 bases. V lost 6 bases to trimming and J lost 6 bases; unmatched junction nucleotides: 10. The length of the CDR3 is 15 residues. The V gene's germline CDR1 is LNHDA and CDR2 SQIVND (reference sequence). The DNA for the CDR3 is TGTGCCAGTAGACGGACTAGCCTTATCGGCAATGAGCAGTTCTTC. Translated, it gives CASRRTSLIGNEQFF. Drawing the rest from reference TRBV19 and TRBJ2-1, the complete variable domain is DGGITQSPKYLFRKEGQNVTLSCEQNLNHDAMYWYRQDPGQGLRLIYYSQIVNDFQKGDIAEGYSVSREKKESFPLTVTSAQKNPTAFYLCASRRTSLIGNEQFFGPGTRLTVL.

J is TRBJ2-2 and V is TRBV20-1; D ambiguous. The CDR3 extends over 11 amino acids. Per the germline V gene, CDR1 is DFQATT and CDR2 is SNEGSKA (reference sequence). The V gene lost 4 bases and the J gene lost 4 bases, with 4 bases spanning the gap. In nucleotides, the CDR3 is TGCAGTGCTAAAGCCACCGGGGAGCTGTTTTTT. It specifies CSAKATGELFF.

The rearrangement uses TRBV2 and TRBJ2-7; D is possibly TRBD1 (6 bases). Trimming removed 4 bases from V and 6 bases from J, with 16 bases in between. This CDR3 contains 14 residues. In germline, CDR1 is SNHLY, CDR2 FYNNEI. The CDR3 spells CASSVDLRGGEQYF. As DNA, the CDR3 is TGTGCCAGCAGTGTGGACTTACGAGGGGGCGAGCAGTACTTC. Full variable domain (rest looked up from reference TRBV2 and TRBJ2-7): EPEVTQTPSHQVTQMGQEVILRCVPISNHLYFYWYRQILGQKVEFLVSFYNNEISEKSEIFDDQFSVERPDGSNFTLKIRSTKLEDSAMYFCASSVDLRGGEQYFGPGTRLTVT.

The gene calls are TRBV4-2 and TRBJ2-7; TRBD2 agrees at 10 bases. The V and J ends lost 2 bases and 3 bases, in that order; junction bases with no gene match: 4. This CDR3 is 15 amino acids long. Germline-derived CDR1 and CDR2 are LGHNA and YNFKEQ. CDR3 region: CASSQQLAGFYEQYF. CDR3 sequence (DNA): TGTGCCAGCAGCCAACAACTAGCGGGATTCTACGAGCAGTACTTC.

This chain links TRBV5-6 with TRBJ1-4; D is perhaps TRBD1 (6 bases). Trimming pared 7 bases from V and 7 bases from J, leaving 14 bases between. The CDR3 has 13 residues. Germline CDR1 and CDR2: SGHDT and YYEEEE. DNA of the CDR3: TGTGCCAGCTTCGCAACAGGGACTGAAAAACTGTTTTTT. It specifies CASFATGTEKLFF.

CDR3 region: CASSYSTSGGEQYF. CDR3 sequence (DNA): TGTGCCAGCAGTTACTCAACATCAGGGGGCGAGCAGTACTTC. The V gene is TRBV6-6, the J gene TRBJ2-7; 7 bases line up with TRBD1. Per germline, CDR1 MNHNY and CDR2 SVGAGI (reference sequence). The CDR3 loop spans 14 amino acids. V trimming: 0 bases; J trimming: 6 bases; junction bases outside the gene matches: 5.

This clone was counted a single time. The V call is TRBV7-2, the J call TRBJ1-5; D remains ambiguous. This CDR3 is built from 16 residues. V was clipped by 1 base and J by 0 bases, with 10 bases between them. Germline V CDR1 and CDR2: SGHTA, FQGNSA. This CDR3 is CASSLETADSNQPQHF. CDR3 DNA: TGTGCCAGCAGCTTAGAAACAGCCGATAGCAATCAGCCCCAGCATTTT.

The J gene is TRBJ2-7, the V gene TRBV9; 8 bases match TRBD2. The CDR3 length is 14 residues. With V trimmed by 4 bases and J by 2 bases, 5 bases remained unmatched. From germline, CDR1 is SGDLS and CDR2 YYNGEE. The CDR3 spells CASSSGGLAYEQYF. Written as DNA, the CDR3 is TGTGCCAGCAGCTCGGGGGGGCTAGCCTACGAGCAGTACTTC.

Here the CDR3 DNA reads TGTGCCAGCAGCCAGCGCCGGGGGAACGAGCAGTACTTC. Translated, it gives CASSQRRGNEQYF. This sequence joins TRBV27 and TRBJ2-7, with D tentatively TRBD2 (6 bases). The germline V gene has CDR1 MNHEY and CDR2 SMNVEV (reference sequence). The CDR3 contains 13 residues. Trimming left V 6 bases short and J 5 bases short, with 14 bases between.

This clone has just one count. The genes are TRBV7-9 and TRBJ1-3; D possibly corresponds to TRBD1 (5 bases). The CDR3 spans 15 residues. V was trimmed by 4 bases and J by 4 bases, leaving 14 bases between them. Per germline, CDR1 SEHNR and CDR2 FQNEAQ (reference sequence). The CDR3 DNA reads as TGTGCCAGCAGCTCCGTCGGGGGAGCCGGAAACACCATATATTTT. This translates into CASSSVGGAGNTIYF.

J is TRBJ2-7 and V is TRBV4-1; a possible D gene is TRBD2 (6 bases). The germline V gene encodes CDR1 MGHRA and CDR2 YSYEKL. Trimming pared 1 base from V and 4 bases from J, leaving 11 bases between. The CDR3 sequence is 14 residues long. The CDR3 spells CASSQAGALYEQYF. The DNA of the CDR3 is TGCGCCAGCAGCCAAGCGGGAGCTCTTTACGAGCAGTACTTC.

The gene calls are TRBV19 and TRBJ2-1, with D tentatively TRBD1 (6 bases). V lost 1 base, J lost 6 bases, and 19 bases lay in between. The CDR3 loop spans 17 amino acids. Germline loops: CDR1 LNHDA, CDR2 SQIVND (reference sequence). This CDR3 reads CASSIALQGHGFNEQFF. The CDR3 nucleotides read TGTGCCAGTAGTATAGCTCTCCAGGGGCACGGTTTCAATGAGCAGTTCTTC.

V is TRBV12-1 and J is TRBJ1-2. TRBV12-1 is flagged as a pseudogene. This CDR3 has 14 residues. The chain's CDR3 is CASSFSRANYGYTF. In DNA, the CDR3 is TGTGCCAGCAGCTTTTCGCGAGCTAACTATGGCTACACCTTC.

This chain uses TRBV7-9 with TRBJ2-1; D is uncertain. The CDR3 has 14 amino acids. Germline lookup yields CDR1 SEHNR and CDR2 FQNEAQ (reference sequence). Trimming cost V 2 bases and J 0 bases, with 5 bases left between them. The CDR3 bases are TGTGCCAGCAGCTTATTGAGCTCCTACAATGAGCAGTTCTTC. As protein: CASSLLSSYNEQFF.

This sequence joins TRBV27 and TRBJ2-1; TRBD1 aligns across 7 bases. With V trimmed by 5 bases and J by 2 bases, 12 bases remained unmatched. CDR3 length equals 17 residues. Looked up from germline, CDR1 is MNHEY and CDR2 is SMNVEV (reference sequence). CDR3 protein: CASSNHPGTAPYNEQFF. CDR3 DNA: TGTGCCAGCAGTAACCACCCCGGGACAGCGCCCTACAATGAGCAGTTCTTC.

The CDR3 DNA is TGTGCCACCAGCGTCCGGGACATTTCCCCAGATACGCAGTATTTT. Protein: CATSVRDISPDTQYF. This chain connects TRBV15 to TRBJ2-3, with D possibly TRBD1 on 6 matching bases. The V gene lost 5 bases and the J gene lost 4 bases, with 16 bases spanning the gap. The CDR3 is 15 amino acids. Germline-derived CDR1 and CDR2 are LNHNV and YYDKDF (reference sequence).

The V call is TRBV7-9, the J call TRBJ2-2, with TRBD1 as a possible D gene (6 bases). Germline V lookup: CDR1 SEHNR, CDR2 FQNEAQ (reference sequence). This CDR3 is 16 amino acids long. Deletions cut 3 bases from V and 0 bases from J, with 11 bases between. CDR3 DNA: TGTGCCAGCAGCTTTCTCCGGGACACGAACACCGGGGAGCTGTTTTTT. This sequence encodes CASSFLRDTNTGELFF.

The rearrangement links TRBV16 to TRBJ1-2; 8 nucleotides agree with TRBD1. Trimming cost V 4 bases and J 8 bases; bases outside gene matches: 6. Germline V lookup: CDR1 KGHSY, CDR2 FQNENV. The CDR3 loop spans 13 amino acids. CDR3 protein: CASSRDRGGGYTF. In DNA form, the CDR3 reads TGTGCCAGCAGCCGAGACAGGGGCGGAGGCTACACCTTC.

The gene calls are TRBV4-2 and TRBJ2-7, with a weak D call TRBD2 (5 bases). V lost 5 bases, J lost 4 bases, and 21 bases lay in between. Per germline, CDR1 LGHNA and CDR2 YNFKEQ. CDR3 length equals 16 residues. The CDR3 sequence is CASSSLMDLRGYEQYF. The CDR3 DNA sequence: TGTGCCAGCAGCTCTCTTATGGACCTCAGAGGGTACGAGCAGTACTTC.